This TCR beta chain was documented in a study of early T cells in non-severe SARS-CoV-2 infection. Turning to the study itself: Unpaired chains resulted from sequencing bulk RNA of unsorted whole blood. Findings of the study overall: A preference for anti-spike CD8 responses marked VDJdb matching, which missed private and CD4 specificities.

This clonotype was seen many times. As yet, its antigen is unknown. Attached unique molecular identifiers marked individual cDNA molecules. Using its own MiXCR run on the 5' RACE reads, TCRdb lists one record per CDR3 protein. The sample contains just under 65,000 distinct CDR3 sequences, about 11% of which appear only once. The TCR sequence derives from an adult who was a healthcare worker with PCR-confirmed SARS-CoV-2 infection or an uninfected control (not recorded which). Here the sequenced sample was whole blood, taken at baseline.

This CDR3 is CSARDIGTTSSTGELFF. The CDR3 DNA reads as TGCAGTGCTAGAGATATCGGGACTACCTCCTCGACCGGGGAGCTGTTTTTT. The chain links TRBV20-1 to TRBJ2-2; 7 bases are a match to TRBD2. The V and J ends lost 0 bases and 5 bases, in that order; junction bases with no gene match: 12. CDR3 size: 17 residues. The V gene's germline CDR1 is DFQATT and CDR2 SNEGSKA (reference sequence).